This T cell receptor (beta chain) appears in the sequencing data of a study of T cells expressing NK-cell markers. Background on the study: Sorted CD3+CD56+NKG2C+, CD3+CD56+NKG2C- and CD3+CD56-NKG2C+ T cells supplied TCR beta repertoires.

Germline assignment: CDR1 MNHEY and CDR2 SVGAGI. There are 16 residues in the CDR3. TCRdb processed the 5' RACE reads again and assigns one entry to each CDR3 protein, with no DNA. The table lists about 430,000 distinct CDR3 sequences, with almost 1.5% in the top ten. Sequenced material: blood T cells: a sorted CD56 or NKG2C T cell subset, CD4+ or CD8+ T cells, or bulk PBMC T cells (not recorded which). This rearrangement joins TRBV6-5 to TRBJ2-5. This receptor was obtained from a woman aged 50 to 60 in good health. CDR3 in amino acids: CASSPSWASRQETQYF.